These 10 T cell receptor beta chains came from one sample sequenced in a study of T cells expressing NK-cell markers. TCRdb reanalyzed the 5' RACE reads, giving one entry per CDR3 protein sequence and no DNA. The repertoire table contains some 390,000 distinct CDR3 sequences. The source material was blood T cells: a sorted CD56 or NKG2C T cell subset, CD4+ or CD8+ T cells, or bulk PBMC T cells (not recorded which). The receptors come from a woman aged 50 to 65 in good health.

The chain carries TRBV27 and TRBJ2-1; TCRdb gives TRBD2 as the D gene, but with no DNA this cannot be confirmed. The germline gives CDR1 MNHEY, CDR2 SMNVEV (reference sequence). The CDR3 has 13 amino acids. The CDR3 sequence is CASSTTLGGEQFF.

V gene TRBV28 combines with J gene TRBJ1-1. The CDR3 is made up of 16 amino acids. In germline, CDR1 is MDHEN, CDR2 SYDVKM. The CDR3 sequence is CASTSGRSREGSEAFF.

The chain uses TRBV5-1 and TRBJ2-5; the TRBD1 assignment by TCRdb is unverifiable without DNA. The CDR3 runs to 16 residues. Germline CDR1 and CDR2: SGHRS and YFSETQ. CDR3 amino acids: CASGPLGSAQGETQYF.

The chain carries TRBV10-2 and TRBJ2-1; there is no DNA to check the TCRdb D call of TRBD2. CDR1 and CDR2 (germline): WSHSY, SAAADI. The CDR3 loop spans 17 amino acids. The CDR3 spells CASNRYRDYHLPNEQFF.

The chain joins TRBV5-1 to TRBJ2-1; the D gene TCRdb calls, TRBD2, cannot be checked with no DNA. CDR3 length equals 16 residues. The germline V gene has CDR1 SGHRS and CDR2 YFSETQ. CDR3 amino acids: CASSPDVAGAANEQFF.

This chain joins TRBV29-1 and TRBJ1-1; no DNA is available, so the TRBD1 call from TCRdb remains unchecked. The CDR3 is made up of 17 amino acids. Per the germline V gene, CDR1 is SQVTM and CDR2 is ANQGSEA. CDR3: CSVRGQGASPLNTEAFF.

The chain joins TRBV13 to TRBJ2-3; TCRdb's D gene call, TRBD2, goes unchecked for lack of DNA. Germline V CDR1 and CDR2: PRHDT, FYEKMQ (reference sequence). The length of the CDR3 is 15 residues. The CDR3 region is CASSLGVGGKDTQYF.

The CDR3 is CASSLFNHRNEQFF. This rearrangement joins TRBV27 to TRBJ2-1. Germline V lookup: CDR1 MNHEY, CDR2 SMNVEV (reference sequence). This CDR3 comprises 14 residues.

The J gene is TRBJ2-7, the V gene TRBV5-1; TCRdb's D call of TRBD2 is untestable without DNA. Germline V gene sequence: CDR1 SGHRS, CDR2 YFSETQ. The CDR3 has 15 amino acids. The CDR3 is CASSLETSGIGEQYF.

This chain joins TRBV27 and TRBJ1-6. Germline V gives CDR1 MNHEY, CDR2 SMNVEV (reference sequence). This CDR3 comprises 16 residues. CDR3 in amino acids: CASSLFLHGAGAPLHF.